This TCR beta chain appears in the sequencing data of a study of radiation and T cells in renal cell carcinoma. Sequenced by immunoSEQ multiplex PCR; TCRdb stores in-frame clones only, minus some. This table holds 90,000 to 95,000 clones, 82% found once. Time point reported: baseline pretreatment blood. Specified treatment: 15 Gy SBRT to primary tumor, nephrectomy 4 weeks later. The tumor was a clear cell renal cell carcinoma. V gave up 4 bases and J gave up 5 bases, with 13 bases separating them. CDR3 length equals 14 residues. Germline V gene sequence: CDR1 LNHDA, CDR2 SQIVND (reference sequence). This sequence was found in a man aged 55-75 years with renal cell carcinoma. This rearrangement joins TRBV19 to TRBJ2-3; D possibly corresponds to TRBD2 (6 bases). Sequencing was performed on blood, taken from a patient whose treatment included radiotherapy and nephrectomy. The CDR3 region has the DNA TGTGCCAGTAGTACCCCGGGACTGGGAGATACGCAGTATTTT. Translation: CASSTPGLGDTQYF. The full variable domain, completed using reference TRBV19 and TRBJ2-3, is DGGITQSPKYLFRKEGQNVTLSCEQNLNHDAMYWYRQDPGQGLRLIYYSQIVNDFQKGDIAEGYSVSREKKESFPLTVTSAQKNPTAFYLCASSTPGLGDTQYFGPGTRLTVL.